Below, 18 T cell receptor beta chains from the same sample are listed, as sequenced in a study of T cell responses to AZD1222 COVID-19 vaccine. Produced via immunoSEQ multiplex PCR; TCRdb's table is partial and in-frame only. The repertoire has some 87,000 clones, under 95% of them found once; the top ten carry 4% to 6%. The sequences come from peripheral blood, collected on day 0 of MenACWY control vaccination. The receptors were sampled from an adult in good health.

The chain couples TRBV11-2 to TRBJ1-2; no clear D gene. From germline, CDR1 is SGHAT and CDR2 FQNNGV. Trimming cost V 1 base and J 2 bases, with 5 bases left between them. The CDR3 is 13 amino acids. CDR3 sequence reads: CASSLVPNYGYTF. The CDR3 DNA is TGTGCCAGCAGCTTAGTACCAAACTATGGCTACACCTTC.

The chain couples TRBV5-5 to TRBJ1-1; 8 nucleotides align to TRBD1. The length of the CDR3 is 15 residues. V lost 1 base and J lost 3; bases outside the gene matches: 5. The germline V gene has CDR1 SGHKS and CDR2 YYEKEE (reference sequence). The CDR3 region has the DNA TGTGCCAGCAGCTTGTCAGGGGGCGCGTACACTGAAGCTTTCTTT. It translates to CASSLSGGAYTEAFF.

The V call is TRBV3-1 (or the pseudogene TRBV3-2), the J call TRBJ2-1; D gene ambiguous. The CDR3 spans 15 residues. The V gene's germline CDR1 is LGHDT and CDR2 YNNKEL (reference sequence). Trimming removed 0 bases from V and 9 bases from J, with 15 bases in between. The CDR3 DNA reads as TGTGCCAGCAGCCAAGATCTCGGGCGGTGGGTTGAGCAGTTCTTC. This sequence encodes CASSQDLGRWVEQFF.

The chain joins TRBV10-3 to TRBJ2-2, with TRBD1 matching over 9 bases. Trimming removed 2 bases from V and 2 bases from J; junction bases left unmatched: 3. The CDR3 is 16 amino acids. Germline V gene data show CDR1 as ENHRY and CDR2 as SYGVKD. The CDR3 DNA is TGTGCCATCAGTGAGACGGGACAGGGTAACACCGGGGAGCTGTTTTTT. As protein: CAISETGQGNTGELFF.

This chain joins TRBV4-1 and TRBJ1-2; D remains ambiguous. Germline CDR1 and CDR2: MGHRA and YSYEKL. V lost 0 bases and J 5 bases, leaving 13 bases between the germline ends. The CDR3 covers 15 residues. The CDR3 loop reads CASSQDWQTTYGYTF. In DNA form, the CDR3 reads TGCGCCAGCAGCCAAGATTGGCAGACAACTTATGGCTACACCTTC.

J is TRBJ1-1 and V is TRBV28; D possibly corresponds to TRBD1 (6 bases). The CDR3 has 14 amino acids. V was pared by 6 bases and J by 2 bases, with 13 bases between. Germline values: CDR1 MDHEN, CDR2 SYDVKM. The DNA for the CDR3 is TGTGCCAGCAGCTCTACAGGGAGTAACACTGAAGCTTTCTTT. Translation gives CASSSTGSNTEAFF.

The rearrangement uses TRBV6-2 or TRBV6-3 and TRBJ2-5; 8 bases fit TRBD2. CDR3 length: 19 residues. The germline V gene encodes CDR1 MNHEY and CDR2 SVGEGT. V trimming: 7 bases; J trimming: 3 bases; junction bases outside the gene matches: 22. In DNA form, the CDR3 reads TGTGCCAGCACCCCTCACCAGCGGGGGCTTGTTGGTGGTGAAGAGACCCAGTACTTC. Translating it yields CASTPHQRGLVGGEETQYF.

In nucleotides, the CDR3 is TGCGCCAGCAGCCGACATACCATGAACACTGAAGCTTTCTTT. Its protein product is CASSRHTMNTEAFF. This sequence joins TRBV5-1 and TRBJ1-1; D call uncertain. Germline CDR1 SGHRS, CDR2 YFSETQ. Trimming left V 4 bases short and J 0 bases short, with 10 bases between. CDR3 length equals 14 residues.

The chain carries TRBV7-2 and TRBJ1-2; D is uncertain. The CDR3 totals 12 residues. V lost 1 base and J lost 9, with 9 bases in between. Germline CDR1 SGHTA, CDR2 FQGNSA. The CDR3 loop reads CASSLDGFSYTF. CDR3 DNA: TGTGCCAGCAGCTTAGATGGATTTAGCTACACCTTC.

The chain is built from TRBV7-9 and TRBJ1-6; TRBD1 agrees at 7 bases. The ends lost 5 bases at V and 12 bases at J; junction bases unmatched: 13. This CDR3 is 15 amino acids long. Germline CDR1 is SEHNR and CDR2 is FQNEAQ (reference sequence). Here the CDR3 reads CASSREGAGSVPLHF. The CDR3 nucleotides read TGTGCCAGCAGCCGCGAGGGGGCAGGGTCCGTACCCCTCCACTTT.

In its sample, this clone was seen once. The V gene is TRBV6-5, the J gene TRBJ2-7, with D hard to call. This CDR3 is built from 14 residues. Trimming removed 0 bases at V and 1 base at J, with 7 bases between. Germline-derived CDR1 and CDR2 are MNHEY and SVGAGI. The CDR3 region has the DNA TGTGCCAGCAGTTACTCGAGAAGGTCCTACGAGCAGTACTTC. Its protein product is CASSYSRRSYEQYF.

This sequence joins TRBV20-1 and TRBJ1-2; D call uncertain. Germline CDR1 is DFQATT and CDR2 is SNEGSKA (reference sequence). This CDR3 contains 12 residues. Trimming left V 3 bases short and J 1 base short, with 6 bases between. CDR3 amino acids: CSASHDNYGYTF. CDR3 nucleotide sequence: TGCAGTGCTAGTCACGATAACTATGGCTACACCTTC.

This chain connects TRBV6-5 to TRBJ1-3; 7 bases agree with TRBD1. Germline V gene sequence: CDR1 MNHEY, CDR2 SVGAGI. This CDR3 comprises 14 residues. V lost 7 bases, J lost 2 bases, and 5 bases stayed unmatched. The CDR3 is CASTLGTAGNTIYF. CDR3 coding DNA: TGTGCCAGCACCCTAGGGACAGCTGGAAACACCATATATTTT.

The V call is TRBV5-5, the J call TRBJ1-2; unclear D gene. Germline values: CDR1 SGHKS, CDR2 YYEKEE (reference sequence). V lost 0 bases, J lost 0 bases, and 9 bases lay in between. The CDR3 sequence is 15 residues long. This CDR3 reads CASSLDWQPNYGYTF. CDR3 DNA sequence: TGTGCCAGCAGCTTGGATTGGCAACCTAACTATGGCTACACCTTC.

The V gene is TRBV7-9, the J gene TRBJ2-7, with D maybe TRBD1 (8 bases). In germline, CDR1 is SEHNR, CDR2 FQNEAQ (reference sequence). V lost 5 bases, J lost 0 bases, and 11 bases lay in between. The CDR3 runs 14 residues. The DNA for the CDR3 is TGTGCCAGCAGCACAGGGGGGGACTCCTACGAGCAGTACTTC. Translation gives CASSTGGDSYEQYF.

The chain recombines TRBV28 with TRBJ2-1; D remains ambiguous. CDR1 MDHEN and CDR2 SYDVKM come from the germline V gene. The CDR3 spans 13 residues. Trimming took 3 bases from V and 8 from J, leaving 11 bases between them. DNA of the CDR3: TGTGCCAGCAGTTTGTCGGTCGACGATGAGCAGTTCTTC. It encodes CASSLSVDDEQFF.

The V gene is TRBV4-2, the J gene TRBJ2-1, with TRBD1 identical over 8 bases. V lost 1 base, J lost 8 bases, and 7 bases stayed unmatched. CDR3 size: 15 residues. The germline gives CDR1 LGHNA, CDR2 YNFKEQ. CDR3 sequence: CASSQGPGQGHEQFF. In DNA, the CDR3 is TGTGCCAGCAGCCAAGGGCCCGGACAGGGCCATGAGCAGTTCTTC.

V usage is TRBV29-1 and J usage is TRBJ2-1, with TRBD2 matching 9 bases. The CDR3 consists of 13 residues. Germline CDR1 and CDR2: SQVTM and ANQGSEA. The J segment lost 2 bases and the V segment lost 4 bases, leaving 0 bases of the junction unmatched. CDR3 coding DNA: TGCAGCGTTGGGACTAGCGCCTACAATGAGCAGTTCTTC. Its translation: CSVGTSAYNEQFF.